A single sample is the source of the 7 T cell receptor beta chains below, sequenced in a study of cytomegalovirus exposure and HLA in healthy donors. Vbeta (60) and Jbeta (13) primers were used in the PCR. TCRdb's copy holds only in-frame clones and misses some; the assay was immunoSEQ multiplex PCR. The sample includes about 130,000 clones, around three quarters of them seen just once. The sample was PBMCs. Receptor source: a man aged 35 to 55 in good health and CMV-seropositive.

This clone showed up just a few times. The chain joins TRBV11-2 to TRBJ2-5; D is ambiguous. This CDR3 has 13 amino acids. V shed 1 base and J shed 1 base, with 4 bases lying between them. CDR1 and CDR2 (germline): SGHAT, FQNNGV. The CDR3 region is CASSLASQETQYF. The CDR3 nucleotides are TGTGCCAGCAGCTTAGCCAGCCAAGAGACCCAGTACTTC. Looking up the rest from reference TRBV11-2 and TRBJ2-5 gives the full variable domain: EAGVAQSPRYKIIEKRQSVAFWCNPISGHATLYWYQQILGQGPKLLIQFQNNGVVDDSQLPKDRFSAERLKGVDSTLKIQPAKLEDSAVYLCASSLASQETQYFGPGTRLLVL.

This clone appeared a few times. This chain connects TRBV4-2 to TRBJ1-2; D possibly corresponds to TRBD1 (6 bases). Germline V lookup: CDR1 LGHNA, CDR2 YNFKEQ. Deletions cut 4 bases from V and 3 bases from J, with 15 bases between. The CDR3 runs to 15 residues. In DNA, the CDR3 is TGTGCCAGCAGCCGCCCAGGGGCCAGTGACTATGGCTACACCTTC. It codes for CASSRPGASDYGYTF.

The chain uses TRBV27 and TRBJ2-1; TRBD2 matches 8 bases. The V gene end was trimmed by 0 bases and the J gene end by 11 bases; junction bases not matched to a gene: 15. Germline values: CDR1 MNHEY, CDR2 SMNVEV (reference sequence). This CDR3 is built from 17 residues. The CDR3 DNA reads as TGTGCCAGCAGTTTATCGACCAGCGGGGGAATTGGGTCGAAGCAGTTCTTC. Translating gives CASSLSTSGGIGSKQFF.

This sequence joins TRBV19 and TRBJ2-3; 10 bases align to TRBD2. Trimming took 7 bases from V and 3 from J; bases not matched to a gene: 13. CDR3 length: 17 amino acids. CDR1 LNHDA and CDR2 SQIVND come from the germline V gene (reference sequence). This CDR3 is CASTLSLIAGGTDTQYF. In DNA, the CDR3 is TGTGCCAGTACCCTATCTTTAATAGCGGGAGGAACAGATACGCAGTATTTT.

This chain joins TRBV6-5 and TRBJ2-7; weak D call: TRBD1 (6 bases). Germline V lookup: CDR1 MNHEY, CDR2 SVGAGI. The CDR3 totals 14 residues. Trimming took off 6 bases at V and 2 bases at J, with 14 bases between the two ends. The CDR3 DNA is TGTGCCAGCAGAAATACAGGGACCACCTACGAGCAGTACTTC. Protein: CASRNTGTTYEQYF.

This clone was counted between two and nine times. This chain connects TRBV12-5 to TRBJ1-1; D gene ambiguous. Germline V gene data show CDR1 as LGHNT and CDR2 as FRNRAP. CDR3 size: 14 residues. The V gene lost 3 bases and the J gene lost 1 base, with 9 bases spanning the gap. In DNA form, the CDR3 reads TGTGCTAGTGGTTTACAGTCAGGGAACACTGAAGCTTTCTTT. Amino acid sequence: CASGLQSGNTEAFF. Complete variable domain (other parts from reference TRBV12-5 and TRBJ1-1): DARVTQTPRHKVTEMGQEVTMRCQPILGHNTVFWYRQTMMQGLELLAYFRNRAPLDDSGMPKDRFSAEMPDATLATLKIQPSEPRDSAVYFCASGLQSGNTEAFFGQGTRLTVV.

The rearrangement uses TRBV27 and TRBJ1-1; D perhaps matches TRBD1 (5 bases). V shed 4 bases and J shed 1 base, with 7 bases lying between them. In germline, CDR1 is MNHEY, CDR2 SMNVEV (reference sequence). The CDR3 sequence is 13 residues long. The CDR3 DNA is TGTGCCAGCAGTTGGGGCGAGAACACTGAAGCTTTCTTT. Protein sequence: CASSWGENTEAFF.